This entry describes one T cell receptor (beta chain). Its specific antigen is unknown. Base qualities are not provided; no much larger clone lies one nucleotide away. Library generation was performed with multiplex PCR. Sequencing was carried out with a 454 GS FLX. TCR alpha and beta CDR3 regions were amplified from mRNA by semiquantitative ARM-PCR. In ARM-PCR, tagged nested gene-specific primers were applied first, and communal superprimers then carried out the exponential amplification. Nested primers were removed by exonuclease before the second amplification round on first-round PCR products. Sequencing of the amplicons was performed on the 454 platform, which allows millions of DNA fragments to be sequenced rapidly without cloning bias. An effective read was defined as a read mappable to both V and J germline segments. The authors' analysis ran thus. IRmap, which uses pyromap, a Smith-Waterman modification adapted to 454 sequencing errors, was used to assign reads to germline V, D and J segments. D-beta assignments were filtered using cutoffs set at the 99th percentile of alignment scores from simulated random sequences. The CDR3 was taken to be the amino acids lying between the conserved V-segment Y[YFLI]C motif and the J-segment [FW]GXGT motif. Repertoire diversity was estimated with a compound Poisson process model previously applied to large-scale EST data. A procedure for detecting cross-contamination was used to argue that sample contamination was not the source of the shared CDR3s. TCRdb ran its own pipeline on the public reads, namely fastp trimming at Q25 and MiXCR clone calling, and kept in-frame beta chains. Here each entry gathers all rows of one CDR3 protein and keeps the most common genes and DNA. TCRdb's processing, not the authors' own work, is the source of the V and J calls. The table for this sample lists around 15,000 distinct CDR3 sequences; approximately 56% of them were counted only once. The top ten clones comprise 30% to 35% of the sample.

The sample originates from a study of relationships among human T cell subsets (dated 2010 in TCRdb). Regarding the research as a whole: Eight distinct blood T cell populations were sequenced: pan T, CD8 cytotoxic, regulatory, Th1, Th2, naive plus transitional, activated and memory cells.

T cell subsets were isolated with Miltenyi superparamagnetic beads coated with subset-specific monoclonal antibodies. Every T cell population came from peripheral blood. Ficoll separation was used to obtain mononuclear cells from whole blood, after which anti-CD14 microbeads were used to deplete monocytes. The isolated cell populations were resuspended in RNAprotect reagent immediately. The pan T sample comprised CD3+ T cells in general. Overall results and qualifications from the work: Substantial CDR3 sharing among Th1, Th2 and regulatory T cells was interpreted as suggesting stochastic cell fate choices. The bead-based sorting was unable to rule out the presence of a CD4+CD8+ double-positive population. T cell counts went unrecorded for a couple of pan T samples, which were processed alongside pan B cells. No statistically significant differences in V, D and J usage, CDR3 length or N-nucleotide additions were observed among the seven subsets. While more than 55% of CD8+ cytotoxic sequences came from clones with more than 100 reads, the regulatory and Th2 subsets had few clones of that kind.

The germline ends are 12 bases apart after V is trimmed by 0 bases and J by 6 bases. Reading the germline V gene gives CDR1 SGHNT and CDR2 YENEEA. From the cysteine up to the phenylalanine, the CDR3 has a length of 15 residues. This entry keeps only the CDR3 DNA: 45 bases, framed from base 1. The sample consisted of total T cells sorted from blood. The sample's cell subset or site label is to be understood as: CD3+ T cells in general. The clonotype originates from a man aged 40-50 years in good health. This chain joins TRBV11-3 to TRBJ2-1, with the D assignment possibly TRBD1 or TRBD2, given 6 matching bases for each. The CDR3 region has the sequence CASSLDPGASNEQFF. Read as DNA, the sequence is TGTGCCAGCAGCTTAGATCCGGGGGCGAGCAATGAGCAGTTCTTC.